Reported below is one T cell receptor beta chain. What it recognizes is unknown. The sample belongs to a study of CD8 T cells in Susac syndrome. As for the study in general: When their blood was taken, the Susac syndrome patients had either not yet had any therapy, were taking corticosteroids, or were taking intravenous immunoglobulin alone.

Study findings and constraints: The total CD8+ repertoires yielded sixteen Susac-specific public clones and the CD8+ TEMRA repertoires yielded a few. CD8+ clones in Susac expanded most in TEMRA cells and active patients.

Random hexamers were used to reverse transcribe roughly 0.45 to 1 ug of RNA. Amplification of TCR beta CDR3 across 54 Vbeta and 13 Jbeta was performed with immunoSEQ multiplex PCR. TCRdb re-called the immunoSEQ multiplex PCR reads with MiXCR, one entry per CDR3 protein. The sample has roughly 130,000 distinct CDR3 sequences; just under 95% are singletons. Sequenced input: CD8+ T cells from PBMCs. The sequence was collected from a human donor with Susac syndrome.

CDR3 bases: TGCGCCAGCAGTCATGGAGCCGGGACAGGGGTAGATCAGCCCCAGCATTTT. Protein sequence: CASSHGAGTGVDQPQHF. This sequence joins TRBV23-1 and TRBJ1-5; 10 bases are a match to TRBD1. TRBV23-1 is filed as an ORF, its function uncertain. Germline trimming cut 3 bases from V and 5 bases from J; bases unmatched to any gene: 10. The CDR3 is made up of 17 amino acids.